This paragraph reports one TCR beta chain. Its specificity is not known. Random hexamers were used to reverse transcribe an amount of roughly 0.5 to 1 ug RNA. The TCR beta CDR3 was amplified by immunoSEQ multiplex PCR across 54 Vbeta, 13 Jbeta. TCRdb re-derived calls from the immunoSEQ multiplex PCR reads in MiXCR, one entry per CDR3 protein. Of hundreds of thousands of distinct CDR3 sequences listed, approximately 94% are singletons. Germline CDR1 and CDR2: DFQATT and SNEGSKA (reference sequence). V was pared by 2 bases and J by 5 bases, with 18 bases between. The CDR3 extends over 15 amino acids. The data stem from a study of CD8 T cells in Susac syndrome. Study details: There were Susac syndrome patients who were therapy-naive at blood draw, others on corticosteroids, and others on intravenous immunoglobulin alone.

Findings and caveats of the study: Clonal expansion was not seen in any Susac syndrome CD4+ T cell repertoire. In its TCR sequencing and HLA analysis, the study acknowledged that the number of individuals was relatively small.

The TCR comes from a human donor with Susac syndrome. Material: CD4+ T cells from PBMCs. V is TRBV20-1 and J is TRBJ1-1; a possible D gene is TRBD1 (6 bases). CDR3 in DNA: TGCAGTGCTAGAAGCCTTGAGGCAGGGGCGACTGAAGCTTTCTTT. This codes for CSARSLEAGATEAFF.